These 4 T cell receptor beta chains share one sample of origin, sequenced in a study of T-cell reconstitution after alpha-beta-depleted transplantation in children. It was with unique molecular identifiers that the TCRbeta library was prepared. TCRdb re-called the PCR reads through MiXCR, storing one row per CDR3 protein. The sample carries roughly 500,000 distinct CDR3 sequences, approximately 32% recorded once. The material was PBMCs from the stem cell graft donor, obtained from the stem cell graft. The receptors shown here come from a human donor who donated a stem cell graft to a child with aplastic anemia.

The chain links TRBV6-1 to TRBJ2-1, with D possibly being TRBD2 (6 bases). The V gene's germline CDR1 is MNHNS and CDR2 SASEGT. Trimming left V 6 bases short and J 4 bases short, with 13 bases between. The CDR3 runs 14 residues. DNA of the CDR3: TGTGCCAGCAGCCCCGAGGCGGGATACAATGAGCAGTTCTTC. Protein sequence: CASSPEAGYNEQFF.

This clonotype was counted only a few times. The chain links TRBV20-1 to TRBJ1-1; no clear D gene. Trimming left V 1 base short and J 10 bases short, with 16 bases between. The CDR3 loop spans 13 amino acids. Germline CDR1 and CDR2: DFQATT and SNEGSKA (reference sequence). This chain's CDR3 is CSARGVATSIAFF. In DNA form, the CDR3 reads TGCAGTGCTAGAGGTGTAGCGACTAGTATAGCTTTCTTT.

Here the CDR3 DNA reads TGCGCCAGCAGCCAAGATGCTGGCCCCTATGGCTACACCTTC. As protein: CASSQDAGPYGYTF. The chain couples TRBV4-1 to TRBJ1-2; D remains unclear. Germline V gives CDR1 MGHRA, CDR2 YSYEKL. The CDR3 runs to 14 residues. Trimming removed 0 bases from V and 4 bases from J, with 9 bases in between.

The V gene is TRBV29-1, the J gene TRBJ2-1, with D possibly TRBD1 on 6 matching bases. This CDR3 has 14 amino acids. Per the germline V gene, CDR1 is SQVTM and CDR2 is ANQGSEA. V lost 5 bases, J lost 6 bases, and 17 bases lay in between. Written as DNA, the CDR3 is TGCAGCGTTTCGTATAGAGGGGGTATCAATGAGCAGTTCTTC. Translated: CSVSYRGGINEQFF.